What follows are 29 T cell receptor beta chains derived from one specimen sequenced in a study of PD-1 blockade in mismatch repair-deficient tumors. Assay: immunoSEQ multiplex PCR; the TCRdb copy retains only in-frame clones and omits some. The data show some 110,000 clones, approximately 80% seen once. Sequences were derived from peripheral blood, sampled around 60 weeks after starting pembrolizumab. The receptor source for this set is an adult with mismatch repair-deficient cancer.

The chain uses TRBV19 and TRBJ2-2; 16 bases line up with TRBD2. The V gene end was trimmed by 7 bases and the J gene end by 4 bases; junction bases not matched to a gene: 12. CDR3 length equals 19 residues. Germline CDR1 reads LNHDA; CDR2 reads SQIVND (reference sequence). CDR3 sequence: CASIHSGLAGGPFTGELFF. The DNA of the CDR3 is TGTGCCAGTATCCATTCGGGACTAGCGGGAGGGCCCTTCACCGGGGAGCTGTTTTTT.

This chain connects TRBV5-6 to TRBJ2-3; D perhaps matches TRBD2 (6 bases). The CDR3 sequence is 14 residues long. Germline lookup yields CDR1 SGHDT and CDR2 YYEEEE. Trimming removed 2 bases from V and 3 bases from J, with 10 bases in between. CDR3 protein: CASSFGRSTDTQYF. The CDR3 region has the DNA TGTGCCAGCAGCTTTGGGAGGTCAACAGATACGCAGTATTTT. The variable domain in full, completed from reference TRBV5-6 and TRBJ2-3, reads DAGVTQSPTHLIKTRGQQVTLRCSPKSGHDTVSWYQQALGQGPQFIFQYYEEEERQRGNFPDRFSGHQFPNYSSELNVNALLLGDSALYLCASSFGRSTDTQYFGPGTRLTVL.

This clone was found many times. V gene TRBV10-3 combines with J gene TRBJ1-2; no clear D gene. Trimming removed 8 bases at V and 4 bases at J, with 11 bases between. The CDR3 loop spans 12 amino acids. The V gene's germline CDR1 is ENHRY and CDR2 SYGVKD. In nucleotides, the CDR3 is TGTGCCATCTCAAAAGGGTCCTATGGCTACACCTTC. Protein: CAISKGSYGYTF.

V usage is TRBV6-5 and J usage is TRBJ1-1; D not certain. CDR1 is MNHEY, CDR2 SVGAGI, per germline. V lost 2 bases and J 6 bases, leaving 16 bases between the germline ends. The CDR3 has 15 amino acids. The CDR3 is CASSYSTILAAEAFF. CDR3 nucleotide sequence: TGTGCCAGCAGTTACAGTACGATCTTGGCAGCTGAAGCTTTCTTT.

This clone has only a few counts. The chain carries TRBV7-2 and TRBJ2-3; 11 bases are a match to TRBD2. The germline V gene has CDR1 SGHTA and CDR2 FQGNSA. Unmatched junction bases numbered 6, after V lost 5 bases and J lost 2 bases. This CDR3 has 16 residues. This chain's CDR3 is CASSPRTSGYTDTQYF. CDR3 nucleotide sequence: TGTGCCAGCAGCCCCCGGACTAGCGGGTACACAGATACGCAGTATTTT.

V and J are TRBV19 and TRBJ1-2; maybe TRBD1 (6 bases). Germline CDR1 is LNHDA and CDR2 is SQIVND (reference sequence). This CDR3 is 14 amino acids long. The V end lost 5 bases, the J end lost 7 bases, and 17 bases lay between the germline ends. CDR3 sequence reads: CASSLTGIPGGYTF. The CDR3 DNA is TGTGCCAGTAGTCTAACAGGGATCCCGGGTGGCTACACCTTC.

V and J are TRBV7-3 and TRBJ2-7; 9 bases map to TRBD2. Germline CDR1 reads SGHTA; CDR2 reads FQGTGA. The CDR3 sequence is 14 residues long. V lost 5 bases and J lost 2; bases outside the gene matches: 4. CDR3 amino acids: CASSPAGGPYEQYF. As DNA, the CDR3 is TGTGCCAGCAGCCCAGCGGGGGGACCCTACGAGCAGTACTTC.

CDR3 DNA sequence: TGTGCCAGTAGTATCCGCGTCGGGGCGGGGGACACTGAAGCTTTCTTT. It translates to CASSIRVGAGDTEAFF. The chain has TRBV19 and TRBJ1-1; weak D call: TRBD1 (5 bases). Trimming left V 3 bases short and J 3 bases short, with 17 bases between. The CDR3 consists of 16 residues. The germline gives CDR1 LNHDA, CDR2 SQIVND (reference sequence).

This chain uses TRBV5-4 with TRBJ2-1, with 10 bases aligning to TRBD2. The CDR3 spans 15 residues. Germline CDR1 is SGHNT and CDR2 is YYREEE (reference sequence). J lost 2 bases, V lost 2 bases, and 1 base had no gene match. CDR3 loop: CASSFLAGAYNEQFF. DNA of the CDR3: TGTGCCAGCAGCTTTCTAGCGGGAGCCTACAATGAGCAGTTCTTC.

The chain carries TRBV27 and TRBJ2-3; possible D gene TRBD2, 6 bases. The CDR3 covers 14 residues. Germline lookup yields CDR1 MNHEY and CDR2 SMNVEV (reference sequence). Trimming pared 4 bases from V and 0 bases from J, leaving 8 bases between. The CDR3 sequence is CASSWGVSTDTQYF. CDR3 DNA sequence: TGTGCCAGCAGTTGGGGGGTTAGCACAGATACGCAGTATTTT.

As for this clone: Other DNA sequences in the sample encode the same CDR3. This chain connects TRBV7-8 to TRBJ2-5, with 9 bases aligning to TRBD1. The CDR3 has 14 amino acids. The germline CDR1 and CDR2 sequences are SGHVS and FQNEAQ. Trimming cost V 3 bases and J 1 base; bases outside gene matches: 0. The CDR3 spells CASSLDRGQETQYF. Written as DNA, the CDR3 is TGTGCCAGCAGCTTGGACAGGGGCCAAGAGACCCAGTACTTC.

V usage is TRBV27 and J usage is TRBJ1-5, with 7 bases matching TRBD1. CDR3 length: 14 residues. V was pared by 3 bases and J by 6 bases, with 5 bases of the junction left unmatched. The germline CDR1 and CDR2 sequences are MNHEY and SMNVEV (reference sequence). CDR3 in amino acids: CASSFEGAGQPQHF. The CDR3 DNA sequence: TGTGCCAGCAGTTTCGAGGGGGCGGGTCAGCCCCAGCATTTT.

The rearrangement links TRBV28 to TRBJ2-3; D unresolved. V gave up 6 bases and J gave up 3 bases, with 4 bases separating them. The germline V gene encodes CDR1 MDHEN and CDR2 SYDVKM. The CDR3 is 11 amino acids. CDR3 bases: TGTGCCAGCAGCCGGACAGATACGCAGTATTTT. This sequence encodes CASSRTDTQYF.

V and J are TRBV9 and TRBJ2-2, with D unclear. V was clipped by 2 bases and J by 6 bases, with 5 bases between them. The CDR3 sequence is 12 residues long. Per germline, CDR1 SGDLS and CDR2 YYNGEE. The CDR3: CASSVLAGELFF. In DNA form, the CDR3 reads TGTGCCAGCAGCGTTCTAGCCGGGGAGCTGTTTTTT. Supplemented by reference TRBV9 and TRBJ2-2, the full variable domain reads DSGVTQTPKHLITATGQRVTLRCSPRSGDLSVYWYQQSLDQGLQFLIQYYNGEERAKGNILERFSAQQFPDLHSELNLSSLELGDSALYFCASSVLAGELFFGEGSRLTVL.

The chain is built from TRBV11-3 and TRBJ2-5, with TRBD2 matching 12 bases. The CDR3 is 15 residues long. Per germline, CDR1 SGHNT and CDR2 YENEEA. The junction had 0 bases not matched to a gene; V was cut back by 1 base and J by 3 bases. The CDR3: CASSLGTSGKETQYF. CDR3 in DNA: TGTGCCAGCAGCTTAGGGACTAGCGGGAAAGAGACCCAGTACTTC.

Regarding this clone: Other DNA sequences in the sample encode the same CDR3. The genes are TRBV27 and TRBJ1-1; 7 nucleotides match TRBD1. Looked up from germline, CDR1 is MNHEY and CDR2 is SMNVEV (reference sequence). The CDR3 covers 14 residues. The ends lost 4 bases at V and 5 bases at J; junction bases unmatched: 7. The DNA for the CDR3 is TGTGCCAGCAGTTCAAGACAGGGACGGACTGAAGCTTTCTTT. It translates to CASSSRQGRTEAFF.

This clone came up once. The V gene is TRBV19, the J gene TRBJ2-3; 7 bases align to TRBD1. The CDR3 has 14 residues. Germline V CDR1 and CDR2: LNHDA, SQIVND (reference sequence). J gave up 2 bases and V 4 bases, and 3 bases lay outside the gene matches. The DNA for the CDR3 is TGTGCCAGTAGTAGCAGGGGGATCACAGATACGCAGTATTTT. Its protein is CASSSRGITDTQYF.

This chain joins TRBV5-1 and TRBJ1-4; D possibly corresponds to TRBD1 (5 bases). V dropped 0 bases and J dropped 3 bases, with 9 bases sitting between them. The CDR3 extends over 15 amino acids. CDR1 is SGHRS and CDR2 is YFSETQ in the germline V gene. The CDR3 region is CASSLAGTANEKLFF. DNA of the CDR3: TGCGCCAGCAGCTTGGCTGGGACGGCTAATGAAAAACTGTTTTTT. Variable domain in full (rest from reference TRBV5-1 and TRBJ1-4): KAGVTQTPRYLIKTRGQQVTLSCSPISGHRSVSWYQQTPGQGLQFLFEYFSETQRNKGNFPGRFSGRQFSNSRSEMNVSTLELGDSALYLCASSLAGTANEKLFFGSGTQLSVL.

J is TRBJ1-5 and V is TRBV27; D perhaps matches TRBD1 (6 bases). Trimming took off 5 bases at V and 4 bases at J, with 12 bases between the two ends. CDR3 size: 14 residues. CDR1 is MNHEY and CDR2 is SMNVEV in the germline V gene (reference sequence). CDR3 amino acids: CASSPRGGNQPQHF. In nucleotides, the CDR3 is TGTGCCAGCAGTCCTAGGGGGGGAAATCAGCCCCAGCATTTT.

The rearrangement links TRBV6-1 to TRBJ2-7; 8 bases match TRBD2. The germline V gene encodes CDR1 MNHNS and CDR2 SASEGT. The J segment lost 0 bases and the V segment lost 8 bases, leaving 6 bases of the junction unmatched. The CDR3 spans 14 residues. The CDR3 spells CASRLATSSYEQYF. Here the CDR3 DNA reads TGTGCCAGCCGACTAGCGACGAGCTCCTACGAGCAGTACTTC.

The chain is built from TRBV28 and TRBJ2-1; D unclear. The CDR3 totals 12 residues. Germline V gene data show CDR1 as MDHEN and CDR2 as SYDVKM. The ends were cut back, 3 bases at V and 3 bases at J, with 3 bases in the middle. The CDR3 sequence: CASSLDYNEQFF. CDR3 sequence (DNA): TGTGCCAGCAGTTTGGACTACAATGAGCAGTTCTTC.

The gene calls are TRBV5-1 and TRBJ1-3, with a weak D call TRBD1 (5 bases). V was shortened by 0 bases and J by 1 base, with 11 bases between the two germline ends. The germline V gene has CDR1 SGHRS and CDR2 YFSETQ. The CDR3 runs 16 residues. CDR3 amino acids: CASSLGGYRSGNTIYF. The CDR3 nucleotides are TGCGCCAGCAGCTTGGGCGGGTACAGGTCTGGAAACACCATATATTTT.

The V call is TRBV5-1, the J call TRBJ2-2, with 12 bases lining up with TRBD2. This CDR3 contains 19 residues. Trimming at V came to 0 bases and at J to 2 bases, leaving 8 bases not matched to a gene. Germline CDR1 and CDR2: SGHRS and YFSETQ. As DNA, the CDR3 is TGCGCCAGCAGCTTGGCCCCTAGCGGGAGGGCCATCAACACCGGGGAGCTGTTTTTT. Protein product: CASSLAPSGRAINTGELFF.

CDR3 in amino acids: CASSHQVEGAGGYTF. In DNA, the CDR3 is TGTGCCAGCAGCCATCAGGTTGAGGGGGCGGGTGGCTACACCTTC. The rearrangement links TRBV5-4 to TRBJ1-2; 7 bases match TRBD1. Germline CDR1 and CDR2: SGHNT and YYREEE (reference sequence). The V and J ends lost 4 bases and 7 bases, in that order; junction bases with no gene match: 13. CDR3 length: 15 residues.

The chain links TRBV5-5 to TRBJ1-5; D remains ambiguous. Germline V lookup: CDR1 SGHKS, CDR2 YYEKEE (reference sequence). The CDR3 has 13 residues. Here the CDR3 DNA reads TGTGCGACCAGCAGCGATAGCAATCAGCCCCAGCATTTT. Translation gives CATSSDSNQPQHF.

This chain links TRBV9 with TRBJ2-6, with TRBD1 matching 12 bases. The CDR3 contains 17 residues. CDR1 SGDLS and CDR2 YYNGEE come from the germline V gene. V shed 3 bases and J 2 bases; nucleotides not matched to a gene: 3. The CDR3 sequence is CASSEGQGAAGANVLTF. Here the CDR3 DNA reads TGTGCCAGCAGCGAGGGACAGGGGGCGGCTGGGGCCAACGTCCTGACTTTC.

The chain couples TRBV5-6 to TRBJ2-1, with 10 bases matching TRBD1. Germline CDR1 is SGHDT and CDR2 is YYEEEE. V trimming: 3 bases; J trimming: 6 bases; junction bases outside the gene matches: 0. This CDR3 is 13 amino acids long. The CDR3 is CASSWTGGNEQFF. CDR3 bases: TGTGCCAGCAGCTGGACAGGGGGCAATGAGCAGTTCTTC.

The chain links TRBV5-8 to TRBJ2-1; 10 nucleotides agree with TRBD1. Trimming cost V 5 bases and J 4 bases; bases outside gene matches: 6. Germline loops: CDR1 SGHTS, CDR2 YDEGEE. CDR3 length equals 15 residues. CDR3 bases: TGTGCCAGCAGGGTGACAGGGGGCCGGTACAATGAGCAGTTCTTC. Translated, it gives CASRVTGGRYNEQFF.

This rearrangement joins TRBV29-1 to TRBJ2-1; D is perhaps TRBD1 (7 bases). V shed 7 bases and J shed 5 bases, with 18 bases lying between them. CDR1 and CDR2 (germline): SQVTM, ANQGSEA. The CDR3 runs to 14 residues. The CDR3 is CSGRRDSRNNEQFF. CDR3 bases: TGCAGCGGACGGCGGGACAGTCGAAACAATGAGCAGTTCTTC.